These T cell receptor beta chains were read from a single sample in a study of T cells in Graves' hyperthyroidism and ophthalmopathy. Using its own MiXCR run on the multiplex PCR reads, TCRdb lists one record per CDR3 protein. The data hold hundreds of thousands of distinct CDR3 sequences, with around 20% observed a single time. Sequenced sample: blood. The receptors derive from a man in his fifties or sixties with Graves' ophthalmopathy. Both conserved end residues are part of each CDR3. Fields, in order: V gene, D gene, clone size, J gene, CDR3 protein, CDR3 DNA. The D gene is left open where the match is weak. A row's size may be missing; if present it is once, few, many or a size class.

TRBV27	NA	few	TRBJ1-5	CASSSPTRNQPQHF	TGTGCCAGCAGTTCCCCGACACGAAATCAGCCCCAGCATTTT
TRBV5-1	NA	few	TRBJ2-7	CASSLGRDSLYEQYF	TGCGCCAGCAGCTTAGGGCGGGACTCTCTATACGAGCAGTACTTC
TRBV7-2	NA	few	TRBJ2-4	CASQEQAKNIQYF	TGTGCCAGTCAAGAGCAGGCCAAAAACATTCAGTACTTC
TRBV5-1	TRBD2	NA	TRBJ2-7	CASSATGTSVYEQYF	TGCGCCAGCAGCGCCACCGGGACTAGCGTCTACGAGCAGTACTTC
TRBV7-2	TRBD1	NA	TRBJ1-4	CASSSQGTGVEKLFF	TGTGCCAGCAGCTCGCAAGGGACAGGGGTTGAAAAACTGTTTTTT
TRBV7-9	TRBD1	few	TRBJ2-5	CASSLNRDRGQETQYF	TGTGCCAGCAGTTTAAATCGGGACAGGGGGCAAGAGACCCAGTACTTC
TRBV10-3	TRBD2	NA	TRBJ2-2	CAIRVGLAGETGELFF	TGTGCCATCAGGGTGGGACTAGCGGGAGAAACCGGGGAGCTGTTTTTT
TRBV7-9	NA	NA	TRBJ1-5	CASSLDGPTNQPQHF	TGTGCCAGCAGCTTAGACGGACCTACCAATCAGCCCCAGCATTTT
TRBV2	TRBD1	many	TRBJ2-7	CASRPPGQVLYEQYF	TGTGCCAGCAGGCCCCCGGGACAGGTGTTATACGAGCAGTACTTC
TRBV9	NA	NA	TRBJ2-7	CASSVTDGEQYF	TGTGCCAGCAGCGTGACAGACGGCGAGCAGTACTTC
TRBV7-9	TRBD1	NA	TRBJ2-2	CASSLVSGTGFWTGELFF	TGTGCCAGCAGCTTAGTTTCCGGGACAGGGTTCTGGACCGGGGAGCTGTTTTTT
TRBV28	NA	NA	TRBJ1-1	CASRSPGAEAFF	TGTGCCAGCAGAAGCCCCGGGGCTGAAGCTTTCTTT
TRBV20-1	NA	NA	TRBJ1-4	CSAQGEKLFF	TGCAGTGCTCAGGGGGAAAAACTGTTTTTT
TRBV6-1	NA	few	TRBJ1-3	CASSDHPVGVGNTIYF	TGTGCCAGCAGTGACCATCCTGTTGGGGTTGGAAACACCATATATTTT
TRBV11-2	NA	many	TRBJ2-3	CASSSPGRDHITDTQYF	TGTGCCAGCAGCTCCCCAGGGCGTGACCATATTACAGATACGCAGTATTTT